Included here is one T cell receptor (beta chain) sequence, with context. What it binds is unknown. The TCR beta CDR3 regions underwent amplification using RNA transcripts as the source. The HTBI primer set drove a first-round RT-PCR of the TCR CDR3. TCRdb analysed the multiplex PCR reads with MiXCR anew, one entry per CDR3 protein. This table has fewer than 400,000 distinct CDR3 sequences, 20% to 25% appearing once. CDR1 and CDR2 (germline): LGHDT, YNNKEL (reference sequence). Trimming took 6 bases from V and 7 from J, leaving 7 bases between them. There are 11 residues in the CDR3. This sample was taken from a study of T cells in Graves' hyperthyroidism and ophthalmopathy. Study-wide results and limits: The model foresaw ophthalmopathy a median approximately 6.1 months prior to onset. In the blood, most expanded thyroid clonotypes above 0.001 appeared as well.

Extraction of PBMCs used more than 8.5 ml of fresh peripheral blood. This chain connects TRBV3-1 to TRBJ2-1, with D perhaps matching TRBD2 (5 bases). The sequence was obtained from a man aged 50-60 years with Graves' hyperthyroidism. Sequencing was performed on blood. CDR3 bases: TGTGCCAGCAGTTGGGAGAATGAGCAGTTCTTC. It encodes CASSWENEQFF.